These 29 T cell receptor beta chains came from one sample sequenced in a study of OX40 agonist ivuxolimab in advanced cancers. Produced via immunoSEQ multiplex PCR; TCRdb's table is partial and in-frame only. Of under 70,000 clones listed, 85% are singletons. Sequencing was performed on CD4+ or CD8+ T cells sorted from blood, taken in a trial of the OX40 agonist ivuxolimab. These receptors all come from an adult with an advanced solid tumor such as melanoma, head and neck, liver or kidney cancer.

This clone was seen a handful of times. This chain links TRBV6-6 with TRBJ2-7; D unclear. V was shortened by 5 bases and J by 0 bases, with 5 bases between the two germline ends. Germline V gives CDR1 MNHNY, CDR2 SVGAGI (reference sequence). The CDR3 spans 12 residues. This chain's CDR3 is CASSRSSYEQYF. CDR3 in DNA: TGTGCCAGCAGTCGGAGCTCCTACGAGCAGTACTTC.

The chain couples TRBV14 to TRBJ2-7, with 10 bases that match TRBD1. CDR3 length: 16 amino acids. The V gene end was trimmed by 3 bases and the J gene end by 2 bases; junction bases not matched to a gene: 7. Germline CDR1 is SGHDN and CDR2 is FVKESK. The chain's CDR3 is CASSQPPGQGTYEQYF. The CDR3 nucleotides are TGTGCCAGCAGCCAGCCCCCGGGACAGGGGACCTACGAGCAGTACTTC.

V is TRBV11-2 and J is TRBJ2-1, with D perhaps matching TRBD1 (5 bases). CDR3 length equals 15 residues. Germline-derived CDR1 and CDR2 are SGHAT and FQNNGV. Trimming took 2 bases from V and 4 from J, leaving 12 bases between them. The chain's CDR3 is CASSLNRGGYNEQFF. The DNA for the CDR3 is TGTGCCAGCAGCTTAAATAGGGGTGGGTACAATGAGCAGTTCTTC.

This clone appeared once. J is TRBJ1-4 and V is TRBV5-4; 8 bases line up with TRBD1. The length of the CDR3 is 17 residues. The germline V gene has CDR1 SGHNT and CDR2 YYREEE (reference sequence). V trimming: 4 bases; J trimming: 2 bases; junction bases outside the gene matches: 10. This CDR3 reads CASSSSPGGRTNEKLFF. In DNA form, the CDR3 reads TGTGCCAGCAGCAGCTCCCCAGGGGGCAGGACTAATGAAAAACTGTTTTTT.

The CDR3 nucleotides are TGTGCCAGCTCACCACTCCTAGCGGGAGTAAGCACAGATACGCAGTATTTT. Encoded protein: CASSPLLAGVSTDTQYF. The chain is built from TRBV18 and TRBJ2-3, with TRBD2 matching over 10 bases. Germline lookup yields CDR1 KGHSH and CDR2 LQKENI. This CDR3 has 17 amino acids. V lost 1 base to trimming and J lost 0 bases; unmatched junction nucleotides: 4.

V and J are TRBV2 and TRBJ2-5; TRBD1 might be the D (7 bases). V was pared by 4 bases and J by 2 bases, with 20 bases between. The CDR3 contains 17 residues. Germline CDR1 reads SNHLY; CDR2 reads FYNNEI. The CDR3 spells CASSGFGRGEAQETQYF. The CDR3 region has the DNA TGTGCCAGCAGTGGCTTCGGCAGGGGGGAAGCACAAGAGACCCAGTACTTC.

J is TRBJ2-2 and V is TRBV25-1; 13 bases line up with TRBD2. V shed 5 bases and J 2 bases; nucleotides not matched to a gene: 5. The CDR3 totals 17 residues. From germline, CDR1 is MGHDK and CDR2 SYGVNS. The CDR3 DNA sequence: TGTGCCAGCAGTAAACTAGCGGGGGGGACCAACACCGGGGAGCTGTTTTTT. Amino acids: CASSKLAGGTNTGELFF.

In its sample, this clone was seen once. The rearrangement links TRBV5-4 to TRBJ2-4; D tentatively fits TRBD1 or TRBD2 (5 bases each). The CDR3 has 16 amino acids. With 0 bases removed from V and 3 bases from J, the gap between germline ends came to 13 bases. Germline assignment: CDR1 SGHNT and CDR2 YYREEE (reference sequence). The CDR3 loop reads CASSLGGVLGKNIQYF. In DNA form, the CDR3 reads TGTGCCAGCAGCTTGGGAGGGGTCCTTGGCAAAAACATTCAGTACTTC. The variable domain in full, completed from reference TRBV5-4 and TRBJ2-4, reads ETGVTQSPTHLIKTRGQQVTLRCSSQSGHNTVSWYQQALGQGPQFIFQYYREEENGRGNFPPRFSGLQFPNYSSELNVNALELDDSALYLCASSLGGVLGKNIQYFGAGTRLSVL.

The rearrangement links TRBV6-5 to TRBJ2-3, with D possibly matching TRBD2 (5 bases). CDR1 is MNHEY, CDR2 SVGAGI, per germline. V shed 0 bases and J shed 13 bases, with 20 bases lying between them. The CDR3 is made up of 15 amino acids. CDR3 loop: CASSYSSSGFSGKYF. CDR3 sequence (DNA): TGTGCCAGCAGTTACTCGTCCTCTGGGTTTTCGGGAAAGTATTTT.

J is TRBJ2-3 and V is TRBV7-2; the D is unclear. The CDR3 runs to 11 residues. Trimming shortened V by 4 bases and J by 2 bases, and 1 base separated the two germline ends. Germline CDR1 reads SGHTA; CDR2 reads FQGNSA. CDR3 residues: CASSSTDTQYF. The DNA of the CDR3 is TGTGCCAGCAGCTCCACAGATACGCAGTATTTT.

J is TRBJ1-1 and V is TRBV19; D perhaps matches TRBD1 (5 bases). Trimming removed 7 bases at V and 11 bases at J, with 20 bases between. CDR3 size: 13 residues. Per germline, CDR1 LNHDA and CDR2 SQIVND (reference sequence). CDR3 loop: CASKRAEKGLAFF. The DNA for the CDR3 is TGTGCCAGTAAGAGGGCGGAAAAGGGGTTGGCTTTCTTT.

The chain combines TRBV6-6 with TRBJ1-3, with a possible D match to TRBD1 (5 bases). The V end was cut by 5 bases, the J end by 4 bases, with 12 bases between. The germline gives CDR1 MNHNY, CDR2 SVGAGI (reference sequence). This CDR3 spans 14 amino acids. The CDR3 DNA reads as TGTGCCAGCAGTACCCGGGACCAAGGAAACACCATATATTTT. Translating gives CASSTRDQGNTIYF.

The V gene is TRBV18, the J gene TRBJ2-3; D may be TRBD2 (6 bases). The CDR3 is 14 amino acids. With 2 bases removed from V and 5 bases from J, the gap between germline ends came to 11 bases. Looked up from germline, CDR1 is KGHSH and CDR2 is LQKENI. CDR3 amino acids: CASSPLLAEDTQYF. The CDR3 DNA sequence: TGTGCCAGCTCACCATTACTAGCAGAAGATACGCAGTATTTT.

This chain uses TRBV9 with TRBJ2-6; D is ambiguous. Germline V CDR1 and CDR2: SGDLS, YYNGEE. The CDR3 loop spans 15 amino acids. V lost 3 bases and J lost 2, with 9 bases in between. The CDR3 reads CASSASTTGANVLTF. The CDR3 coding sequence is TGTGCCAGCAGCGCCAGTACGACTGGGGCCAACGTCCTGACTTTC.

The CDR3 DNA sequence: TGTGCCAGCAGCTCACCGCCTAGTTGGCCCCGCAATGAGCAGTTCTTC. It translates to CASSSPPSWPRNEQFF. The chain couples TRBV7-9 to TRBJ2-1; D is unclear. The V end lost 4 bases, the J end lost 6 bases, and 19 bases lay between the germline ends. The CDR3 consists of 16 residues. CDR1 and CDR2 from the germline V gene are SEHNR and FQNEAQ (reference sequence).

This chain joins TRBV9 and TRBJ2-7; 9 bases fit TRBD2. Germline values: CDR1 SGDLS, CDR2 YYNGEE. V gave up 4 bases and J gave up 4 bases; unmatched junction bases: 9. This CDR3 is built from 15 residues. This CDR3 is CASSIRGGASYEQYF. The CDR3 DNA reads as TGTGCCAGCAGCATTCGCGGGGGGGCGAGTTACGAGCAGTACTTC.

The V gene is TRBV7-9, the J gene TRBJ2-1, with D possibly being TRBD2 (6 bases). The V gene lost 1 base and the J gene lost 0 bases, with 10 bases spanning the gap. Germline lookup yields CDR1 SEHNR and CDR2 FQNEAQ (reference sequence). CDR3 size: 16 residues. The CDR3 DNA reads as TGTGCCAGCAGCTTAGATCGGGGGAGCTCCTACAATGAGCAGTTCTTC. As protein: CASSLDRGSSYNEQFF.

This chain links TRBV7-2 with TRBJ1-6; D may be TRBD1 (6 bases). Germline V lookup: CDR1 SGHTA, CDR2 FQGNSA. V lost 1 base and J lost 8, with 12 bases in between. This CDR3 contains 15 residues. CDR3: CASSLGQGRDSPLHF. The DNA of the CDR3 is TGTGCCAGCAGCTTAGGGCAGGGGCGGGATTCACCCCTCCACTTT.

The DNA of the CDR3 is TGTGCCAGCAGCAGTACTAGCGGGAACACCGGGGAGCTGTTTTTT. It encodes CASSSTSGNTGELFF. The rearrangement joins TRBV7-2 to TRBJ2-2, with 8 positions matching TRBD2. Trimming cost V 5 bases and J 1 base; bases outside gene matches: 3. In germline, CDR1 is SGHTA, CDR2 FQGNSA. The CDR3 length is 15 residues.

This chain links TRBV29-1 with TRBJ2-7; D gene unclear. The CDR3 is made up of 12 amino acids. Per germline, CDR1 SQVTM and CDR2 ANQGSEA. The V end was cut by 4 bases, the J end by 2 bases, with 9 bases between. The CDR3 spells CSVGKNTYEQYF. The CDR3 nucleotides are TGCAGCGTTGGGAAGAATACCTACGAGCAGTACTTC.

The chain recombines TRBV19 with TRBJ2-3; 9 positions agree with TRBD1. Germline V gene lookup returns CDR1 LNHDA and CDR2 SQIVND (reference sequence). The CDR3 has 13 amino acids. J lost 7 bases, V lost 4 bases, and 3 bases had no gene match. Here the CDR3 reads CASSTGQGNTQYF. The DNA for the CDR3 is TGTGCCAGTAGTACTGGACAGGGGAATACGCAGTATTTT.

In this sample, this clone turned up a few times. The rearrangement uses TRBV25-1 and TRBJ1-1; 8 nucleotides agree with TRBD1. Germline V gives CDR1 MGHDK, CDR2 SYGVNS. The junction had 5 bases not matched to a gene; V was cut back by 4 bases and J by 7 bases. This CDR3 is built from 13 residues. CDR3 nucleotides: TGTGCCAGCAGTGTCCCCGGACAGGGTGAAGCTTTCTTT. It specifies CASSVPGQGEAFF.

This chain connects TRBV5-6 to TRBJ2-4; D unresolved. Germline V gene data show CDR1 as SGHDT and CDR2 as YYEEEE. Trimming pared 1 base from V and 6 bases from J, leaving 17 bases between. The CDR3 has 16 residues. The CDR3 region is CASSLYEGLSRNIQYF. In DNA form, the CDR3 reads TGTGCCAGCAGCTTGTATGAAGGGTTGTCTCGAAACATTCAGTACTTC.

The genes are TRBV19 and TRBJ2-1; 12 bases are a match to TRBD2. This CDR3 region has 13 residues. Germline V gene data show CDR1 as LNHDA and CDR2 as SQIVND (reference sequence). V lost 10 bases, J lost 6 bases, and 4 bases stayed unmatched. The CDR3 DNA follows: TGTGCCACTCGGACTAGCGGGGTCAATGAGCAGTTCTTC. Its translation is CATRTSGVNEQFF.

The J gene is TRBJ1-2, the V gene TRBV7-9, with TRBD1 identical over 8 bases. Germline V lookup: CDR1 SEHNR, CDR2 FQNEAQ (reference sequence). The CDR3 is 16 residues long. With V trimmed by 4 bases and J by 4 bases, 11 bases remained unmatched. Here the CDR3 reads CASSSLTGTGLYGYTF. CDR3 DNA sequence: TGTGCCAGCAGCTCGTTAACTGGGACAGGCCTCTATGGCTACACCTTC.

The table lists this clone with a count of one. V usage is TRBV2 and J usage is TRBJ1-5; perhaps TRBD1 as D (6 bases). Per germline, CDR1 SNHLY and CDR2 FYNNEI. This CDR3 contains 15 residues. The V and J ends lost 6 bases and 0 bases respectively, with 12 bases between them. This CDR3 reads CASRATGPSNQPQHF. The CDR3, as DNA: TGTGCCAGCAGGGCAACAGGGCCTAGCAATCAGCCCCAGCATTTT.

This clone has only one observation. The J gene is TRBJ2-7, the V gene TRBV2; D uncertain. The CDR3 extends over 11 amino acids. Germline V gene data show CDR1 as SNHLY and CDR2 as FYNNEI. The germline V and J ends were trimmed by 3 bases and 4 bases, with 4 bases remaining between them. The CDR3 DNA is TGTGCCAGCAGTGATTGGTACGAGCAGTACTTC. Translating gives CASSDWYEQYF.

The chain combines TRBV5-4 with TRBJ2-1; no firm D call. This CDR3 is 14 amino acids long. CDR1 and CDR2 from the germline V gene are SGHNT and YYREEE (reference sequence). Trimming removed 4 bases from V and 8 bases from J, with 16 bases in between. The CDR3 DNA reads TGTGCCAGCAGCGTGACCCATGCGTCGGATGAGCAGTTCTTC. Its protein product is CASSVTHASDEQFF. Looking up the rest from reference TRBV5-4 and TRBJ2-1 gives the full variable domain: ETGVTQSPTHLIKTRGQQVTLRCSSQSGHNTVSWYQQALGQGPQFIFQYYREEENGRGNFPPRFSGLQFPNYSSELNVNALELDDSALYLCASSVTHASDEQFFGPGTRLTVL.

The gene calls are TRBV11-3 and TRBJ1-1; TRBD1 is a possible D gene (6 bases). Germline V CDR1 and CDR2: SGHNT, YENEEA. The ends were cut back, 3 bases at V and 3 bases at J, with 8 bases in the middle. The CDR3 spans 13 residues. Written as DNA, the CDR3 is TGTGCCAGCAGCTTGGACAGTTACACTGAAGCTTTCTTT. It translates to CASSLDSYTEAFF.